These 6 T cell receptor beta chains were all obtained from the same sample, sequenced in a study of Graves' ophthalmopathy and Graves' hyperthyroidism. As the template, RNA transcripts were used to amplify TCR beta CDR3 regions. The authors performed first-round RT-PCR with HTBI primers and then a second-round multiplex PCR. Each CDR3 protein is one row after TCRdb ran MiXCR on the multiplex PCR reads. This table has 900,000 to 1,200,000 distinct CDR3 sequences, less than 45% appearing once. Sequencing was done on a sample of peripheral blood or thyroid tissue (not recorded which). The source of these receptors is an adult man with Graves' hyperthyroidism.

V gene TRBV10-3 combines with J gene TRBJ1-2, with D unresolved. The germline CDR1 and CDR2 sequences are ENHRY and SYGVKD. CDR3 size: 13 residues. Trimming shortened V by 0 bases and J by 6 bases, and 8 bases separated the two germline ends. The CDR3 sequence: CAISESGYDGYTF. CDR3 coding DNA: TGTGCCATCAGTGAGTCGGGATATGATGGCTACACCTTC.

This clonotype was seen repeatedly, ten times or more. The chain has TRBV7-9 and TRBJ1-4, with TRBD1 identical over 7 bases. Germline CDR1 SEHNR, CDR2 FQNEAQ (reference sequence). V dropped 5 bases and J dropped 7; count of bases not matched to a gene: 10. This CDR3 is 15 amino acids long. The CDR3 loop is CASSHRGLEIEKLFF. In DNA, the CDR3 is TGTGCCAGCAGCCACAGGGGATTGGAGATTGAAAAACTGTTTTTT.

This clonotype showed up many times. This sequence joins TRBV7-8 and TRBJ1-1, with D possibly matching TRBD1 (5 bases). Trimming took 3 bases from V and 1 from J, leaving 15 bases between them. CDR1 SGHVS and CDR2 FQNEAQ come from the germline V gene. CDR3 length equals 16 residues. This CDR3 is CASSFWVGARNTEAFF. The DNA of the CDR3 is TGTGCCAGCAGCTTCTGGGTCGGGGCCCGGAACACTGAAGCTTTCTTT.

At least ten counts were recorded for this clonotype. This chain joins TRBV9 and TRBJ1-5; TRBD1 might be the D (6 bases). V was shortened by 0 bases and J by 0 bases, with 7 bases between the two germline ends. Germline CDR1 is SGDLS and CDR2 is YYNGEE. The CDR3 loop spans 15 amino acids. The CDR3 coding sequence is TGTGCCAGCAGCGTAGGACAGGATAGCAATCAGCCCCAGCATTTT. It specifies CASSVGQDSNQPQHF.

This clonotype came up many times. The chain links TRBV2 to TRBJ1-2; maybe TRBD1 (5 bases). The V end lost 7 bases, the J end lost 2 bases, and 23 bases lay between the germline ends. Germline V CDR1 and CDR2: SNHLY, FYNNEI. CDR3 length: 17 amino acids. This CDR3 reads CASKLLTRGSLNYGYTF. The CDR3 DNA follows: TGTGCCAGCAAGTTACTGACCCGGGGCAGCCTGAACTATGGCTACACCTTC. Drawing the rest from reference TRBV2 and TRBJ1-2, the complete variable domain is EPEVTQTPSHQVTQMGQEVILRCVPISNHLYFYWYRQILGQKVEFLVSFYNNEISEKSEIFDDQFSVERPDGSNFTLKIRSTKLEDSAMYFCASKLLTRGSLNYGYTFGSGTRLTVV.

In this sample, this clonotype turned up a few times. The J gene is TRBJ1-2, the V gene TRBV12-3 or TRBV12-4, with D tentatively TRBD1 (5 bases). This CDR3 spans 15 amino acids. V lost 7 bases to trimming and J lost 5 bases, with 20 bases between them. CDR3 residues: CASTNGPLGGYGYTF. The CDR3 DNA is TGTGCCAGCACCAACGGGCCCCTTGGGGGATATGGCTACACCTTC.